These 8 T cell receptor beta chains originate from one sample sequenced in a study of early T cells in non-severe SARS-CoV-2 infection. TCRdb ran MiXCR on the 5' RACE reads and lists one entry per CDR3 protein. Of 65,000 to 85,000 distinct CDR3 sequences in the sample, under 14% were seen once. Sequencing was done on a sample of whole blood. The source of these receptors is an adult who was a healthcare worker with PCR-confirmed SARS-CoV-2 infection or an uninfected control (not recorded which).

This clonotype was seen at least ten times. The CDR3 coding sequence is TGTGCCAGCAGATGGGCTAGCGGGATTGCGGACACCGGGGAGCTGTTTTTT. This sequence encodes CASRWASGIADTGELFF. The chain links TRBV6-5 to TRBJ2-2; 9 bases map to TRBD2. Looked up from germline, CDR1 is MNHEY and CDR2 is SVGAGI. CDR3 size: 17 residues. V was pared by 6 bases and J by 3 bases, with 11 bases of the junction left unmatched.

V and J are TRBV7-9 and TRBJ2-3, with TRBD1 matching over 12 bases. The CDR3 runs 15 residues. Germline CDR1 and CDR2: SEHNR and FQNEAQ (reference sequence). Losses at the gene ends were 11 bases for V and 4 bases for J; bases not matched to a gene: 10. The DNA of the CDR3 is TGTGCCTCCAGCTGGGGGACAGGGGGCCCAGATACGCAGTATTTT. Translated: CASSWGTGGPDTQYF.

This clonotype appeared many times. The chain recombines TRBV20-1 with TRBJ2-1; perhaps TRBD2 as D (6 bases). V lost 3 bases, J lost 1 base, and 13 bases lay in between. This CDR3 has 15 amino acids. From germline, CDR1 is DFQATT and CDR2 SNEGSKA (reference sequence). CDR3 in amino acids: CSASGLARSYNEQFF. As DNA, the CDR3 is TGCAGTGCTAGCGGGCTAGCGAGATCCTACAATGAGCAGTTCTTC.

Note on this clonotype: A read error may explain this, as a much larger clone is one base away. This chain joins TRBV7-9 and TRBJ1-1; tentatively, D is TRBD1 (6 bases). The CDR3 has 11 amino acids. The germline V gene has CDR1 SEHNR and CDR2 FQNEAQ (reference sequence). Written as DNA, the CDR3 is TGTGCCAGCTGCTTAGCGGGGGCAGCTTTCTTT. Amino acid sequence: CASCLAGAAFF. The whole variable domain, remainder taken from reference TRBV7-9 and TRBJ1-1, is DTGVSQNPRHKITKRGQNVTFRCDPISEHNRLYWYRQTLGQGPEFLTYFQNEAQLEKSRLLSDRFSAERPKGSFSTLEIQRTEQGDSAMYLCASCLAGAAFFGQGTRLTVV.

This clonotype was seen repeatedly, ten times or more. The chain employs TRBV12-3 or TRBV12-4 and TRBJ2-7, with D possibly matching TRBD2 (6 bases). The length of the CDR3 is 13 residues. Trimming took 5 bases from V and 3 from J, leaving 11 bases between them. The CDR3 region has the DNA TGTGCCAGCAGTCCCGGGACTTTCTACGAGCAGTACTTC. Residues: CASSPGTFYEQYF.

This clonotype has at least ten counts. The V call is TRBV2, the J call TRBJ2-1, with D maybe TRBD2 (6 bases). Trimming left V 8 bases short and J 2 bases short, with 22 bases between. Germline V lookup: CDR1 SNHLY, CDR2 FYNNEI. The CDR3 consists of 17 residues. The CDR3 coding sequence is TGTGCCAGCCTAAACCGGACCCCCGGGACTGCCTACAATGAGCAGTTCTTC. This gives the protein CASLNRTPGTAYNEQFF.

This clonotype occurred a few times. The V gene is TRBV5-1, the J gene TRBJ2-3, with D possibly called TRBD1 or TRBD2 (5 bases each). Germline CDR1 reads SGHRS; CDR2 reads YFSETQ. CDR3 length: 16 residues. The V gene lost 3 bases and the J gene lost 6 bases, with 20 bases spanning the gap. The CDR3 DNA sequence: TGCGCCAGCAGCTCCGGACGGGGACGTTCCCCGGATACGCAGTATTTT. Residues: CASSSGRGRSPDTQYF.

A few counts support this clonotype. This chain links TRBV3-1 with TRBJ2-3; 8 bases are a match to TRBD2. Germline CDR1 reads LGHDT; CDR2 reads YNNKEL (reference sequence). With V trimmed by 4 bases and J by 0 bases, 9 bases remained unmatched. This CDR3 comprises 17 residues. The CDR3 protein is CASSPLGSGGSTDTQYF. The DNA for the CDR3 is TGTGCCAGCAGCCCCTTGGGAAGCGGGGGAAGCACAGATACGCAGTATTTT.